Below are 8 T cell receptor beta chains sequenced from a single sample in a study of molecular identifiers for immune sequencing clone quantification. TCRdb independently ran MiXCR on the PCR reads; one entry per CDR3 protein. The sample records 9,500 to 15,000 distinct CDR3 sequences, roughly 18% being singletons. The sequenced sample was naive CD8+ T cells from blood, with Jurkat cell RNA spiked in. Specified subset: FACS-sorted CD8+CD4-CCR7+CD45RA+ naive T cells. Every receptor here comes from a human donor in good health. Some libraries in this study had Jurkat cell RNA spiked in.

As regards this clonotype: The CDR3 carries no conserved terminal phenylalanine or tryptophan, so it likely arises from a read error. The DNA is omitted, as the CDR3 cannot be located on it reliably, and the CDR3 follows TCRdb's listing. The CDR3 spells CASSFGQTNSLNTEALS. The J gene is TRBJ1-1, the V gene TRBV5-4. The CDR3 has 17 amino acids, counting both end residues. Germline V gene sequence: CDR1 SGHNT, CDR2 YYREEE (reference sequence).

Within the sample, this clonotype is medium-sized. The chain uses TRBV20-1 and TRBJ2-1, with TRBD2 identical over 9 bases. The CDR3 is 14 residues long. Trimming cost V 4 bases and J 6 bases; bases outside gene matches: 7. Germline V gene lookup returns CDR1 DFQATT and CDR2 SNEGSKA (reference sequence). The CDR3 loop is CSANLLAGPNEQFF. The CDR3 nucleotides read TGCAGTGCTAACTTGCTAGCGGGACCCAATGAGCAGTTCTTC.

The table lists this clonotype with many counts. The V gene is TRBV24-1, the J gene TRBJ2-1; a weak D match, TRBD2 (6 bases). Trimming took 5 bases from V and 7 from J, leaving 20 bases between them. The V gene's germline CDR1 is KGHDR and CDR2 SFDVKD. This CDR3 has 16 residues. CDR3: CATSGGTPSPGNEQFF. For the CDR3, the DNA is TGTGCCACCAGTGGAGGGACTCCATCCCCAGGAAATGAGCAGTTCTTC.

By share, this clonotype counts as medium-sized (0.01 to 0.1%). This sequence joins TRBV11-2 and TRBJ2-3; TRBD2 is a possible D gene (6 bases). In germline, CDR1 is SGHAT, CDR2 FQNNGV. Trimming removed 3 bases from V and 4 bases from J, with 11 bases in between. This CDR3 has 14 amino acids. The CDR3, as DNA: TGTGCCAGCAGCTTTGGAGGGGAGGCAGATACGCAGTATTTT. Translation: CASSFGGEADTQYF.

Relative to its sample, this clonotype is medium-sized. V and J are TRBV21-1 and TRBJ1-5; the DNA was not used to check the table's D call, TRBD1. TRBV21-1 is assigned pseudogene status. CDR3 length: 18 residues. CDR3 protein: CASSKHPLQDRGNQPQHF. CDR3 in DNA: TGTGCCAGCAGCAAACACCCCTTGCAGGACAGGGGCAATCAGCCCCAGCATTTT.

Comment on this clonotype: Germline is not matched at one junction end, which may reflect a read error. CDR3 DNA sequence: TGTGCCAGCAGCTTAACGACGGGGACGGTTTACAATGAGCGGTTCTTC. It is translated as CASSLTTGTVYNERFF. The rearrangement uses TRBV7-2 and TRBJ2-1; D possibly matches TRBD1 or TRBD2 (5 bases each). The CDR3 length is 16 residues. The V gene's germline CDR1 is SGHTA and CDR2 FQGNSA.

This clonotype is medium-sized. This sequence joins TRBV30 and TRBJ2-5, with D possibly being TRBD1 or TRBD2 (5 bases each). There are 14 residues in the CDR3. V was pared by 2 bases and J by 5 bases, with 15 bases between. Germline V gives CDR1 GTSNPN, CDR2 SVGIG (reference sequence). CDR3 bases: TGTGCCTGGAGTCCGCTTCAGGGACCGGAGACCCAGTACTTC. This sequence encodes CAWSPLQGPETQYF.

The chain has TRBV5-6 and TRBJ2-7; D unresolved. CDR1 and CDR2 (germline): SGHDT, YYEEEE. Trimming stripped 4 bases from V and 3 bases from J, with 14 bases between. This CDR3 comprises 14 residues. CDR3 sequence reads: CASSDWGQDYEQYF. The CDR3 region has the DNA TGTGCCAGCAGCGACTGGGGTCAGGACTACGAGCAGTACTTC.